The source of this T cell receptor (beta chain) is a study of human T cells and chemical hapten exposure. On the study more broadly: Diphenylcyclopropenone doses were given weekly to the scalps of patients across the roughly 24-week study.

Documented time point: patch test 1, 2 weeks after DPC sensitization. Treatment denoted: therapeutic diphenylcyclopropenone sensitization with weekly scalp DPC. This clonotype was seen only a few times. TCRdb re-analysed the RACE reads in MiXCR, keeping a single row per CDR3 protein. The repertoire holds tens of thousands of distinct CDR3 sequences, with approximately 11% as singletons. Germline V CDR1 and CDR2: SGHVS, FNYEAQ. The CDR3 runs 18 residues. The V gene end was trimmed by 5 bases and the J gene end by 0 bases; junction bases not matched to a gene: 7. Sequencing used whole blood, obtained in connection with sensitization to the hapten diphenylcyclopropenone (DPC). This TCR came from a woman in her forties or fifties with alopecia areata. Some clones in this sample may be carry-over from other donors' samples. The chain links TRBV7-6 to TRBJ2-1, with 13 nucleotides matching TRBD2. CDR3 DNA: TGTGCCAGCAGCCCGGGACTAGCGGGGTCTAGCTCCTACAATGAGCAGTTCTTC. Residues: CASSPGLAGSSSYNEQFF.